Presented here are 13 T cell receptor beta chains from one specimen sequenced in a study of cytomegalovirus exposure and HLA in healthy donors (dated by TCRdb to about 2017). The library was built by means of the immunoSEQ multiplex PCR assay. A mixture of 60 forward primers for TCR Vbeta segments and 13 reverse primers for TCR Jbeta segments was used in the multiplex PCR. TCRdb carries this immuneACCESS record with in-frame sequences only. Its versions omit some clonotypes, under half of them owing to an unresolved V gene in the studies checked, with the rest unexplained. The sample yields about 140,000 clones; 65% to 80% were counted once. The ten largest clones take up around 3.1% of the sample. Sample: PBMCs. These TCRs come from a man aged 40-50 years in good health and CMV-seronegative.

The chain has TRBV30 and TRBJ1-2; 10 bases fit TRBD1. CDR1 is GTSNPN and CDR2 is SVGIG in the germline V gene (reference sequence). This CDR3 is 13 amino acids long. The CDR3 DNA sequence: TGTGGCCGGTCCGGGACAGGGGTCTATGGCTACACCTTC. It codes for CGRSGTGVYGYTF.

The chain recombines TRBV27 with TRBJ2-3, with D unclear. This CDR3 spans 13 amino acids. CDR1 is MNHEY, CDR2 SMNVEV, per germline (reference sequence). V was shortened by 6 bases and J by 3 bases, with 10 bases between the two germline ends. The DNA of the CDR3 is TGTGCCAGCAGGGCACCCGGGACAGATACGCAGTATTTT. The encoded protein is CASRAPGTDTQYF.

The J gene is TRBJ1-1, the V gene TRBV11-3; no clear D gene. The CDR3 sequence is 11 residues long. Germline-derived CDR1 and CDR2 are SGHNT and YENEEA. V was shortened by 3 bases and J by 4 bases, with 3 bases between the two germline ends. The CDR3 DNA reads TGTGCCAGCAGCTTCGGCACTGAAGCTTTCTTT. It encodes CASSFGTEAFF.

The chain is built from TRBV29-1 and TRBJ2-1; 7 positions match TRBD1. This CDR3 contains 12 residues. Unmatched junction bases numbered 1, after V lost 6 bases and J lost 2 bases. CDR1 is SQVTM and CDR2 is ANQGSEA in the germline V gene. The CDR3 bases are TGCAGCGTGGGGACAGCCTACAATGAGCAGTTCTTC. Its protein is CSVGTAYNEQFF.

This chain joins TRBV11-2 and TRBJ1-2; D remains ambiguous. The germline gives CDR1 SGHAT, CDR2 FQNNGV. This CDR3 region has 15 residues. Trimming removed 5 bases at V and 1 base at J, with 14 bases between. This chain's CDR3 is CASSDTFGINYGYTF. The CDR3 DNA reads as TGTGCCAGCAGCGATACTTTCGGGATTAACTATGGCTACACCTTC.

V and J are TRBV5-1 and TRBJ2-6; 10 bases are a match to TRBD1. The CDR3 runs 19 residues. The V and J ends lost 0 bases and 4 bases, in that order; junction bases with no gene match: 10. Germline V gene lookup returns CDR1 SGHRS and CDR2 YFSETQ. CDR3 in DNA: TGCGCCAGCAGCTTGGCGGGACAGGGGTTTGGGTCCGGGGCCAACGTCCTGACTTTC. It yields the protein CASSLAGQGFGSGANVLTF.

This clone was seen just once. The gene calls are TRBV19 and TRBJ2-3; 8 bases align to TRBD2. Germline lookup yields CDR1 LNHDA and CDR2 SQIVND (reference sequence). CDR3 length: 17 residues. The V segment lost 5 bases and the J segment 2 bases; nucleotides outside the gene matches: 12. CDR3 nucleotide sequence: TGTGCCAGTAGTGCGGGACTAGGTGGAGGACTCACAGATACGCAGTATTTT. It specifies CASSAGLGGGLTDTQYF.

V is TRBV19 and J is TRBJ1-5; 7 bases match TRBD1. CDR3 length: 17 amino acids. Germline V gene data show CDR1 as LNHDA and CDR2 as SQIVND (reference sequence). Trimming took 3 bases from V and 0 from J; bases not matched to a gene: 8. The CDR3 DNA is TGTGCCAGTAGTATTGAGGGGGCGGTTTATAGCAATCAGCCCCAGCATTTT. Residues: CASSIEGAVYSNQPQHF. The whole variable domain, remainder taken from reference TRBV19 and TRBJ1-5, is DGGITQSPKYLFRKEGQNVTLSCEQNLNHDAMYWYRQDPGQGLRLIYYSQIVNDFQKGDIAEGYSVSREKKESFPLTVTSAQKNPTAFYLCASSIEGAVYSNQPQHFGDGTRLSIL.

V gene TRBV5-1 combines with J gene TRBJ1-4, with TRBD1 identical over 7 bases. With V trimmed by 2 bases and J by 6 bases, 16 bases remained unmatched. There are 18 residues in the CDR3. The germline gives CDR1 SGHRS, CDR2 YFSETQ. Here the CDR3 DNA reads TGCGCCAGCAGCTTTGCAGGAAGGCAGGGGGTCTTGGATGAAAAACTGTTTTTT. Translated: CASSFAGRQGVLDEKLFF.

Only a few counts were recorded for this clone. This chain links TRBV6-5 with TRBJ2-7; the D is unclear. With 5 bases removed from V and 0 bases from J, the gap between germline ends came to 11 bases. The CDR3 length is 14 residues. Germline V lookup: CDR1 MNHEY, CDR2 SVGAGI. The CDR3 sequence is CASSSPDTSYEQYF. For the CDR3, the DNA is TGTGCCAGCAGTAGCCCTGATACCTCCTACGAGCAGTACTTC.

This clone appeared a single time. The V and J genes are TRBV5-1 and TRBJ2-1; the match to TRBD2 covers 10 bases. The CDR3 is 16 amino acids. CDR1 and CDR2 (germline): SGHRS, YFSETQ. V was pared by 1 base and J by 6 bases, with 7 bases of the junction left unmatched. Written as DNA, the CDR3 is TGCGCCAGCAGCTTGAGTCCTAGCGGGGGAATCAATGAGCAGTTCTTC. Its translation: CASSLSPSGGINEQFF.

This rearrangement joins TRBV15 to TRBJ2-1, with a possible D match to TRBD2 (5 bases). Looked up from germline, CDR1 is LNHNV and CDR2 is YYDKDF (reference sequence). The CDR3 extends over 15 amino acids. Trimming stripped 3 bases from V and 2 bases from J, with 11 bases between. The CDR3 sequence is CATSREDKAYNEQFF. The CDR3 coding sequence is TGTGCCACCAGCAGGGAGGATAAGGCCTACAATGAGCAGTTCTTC.

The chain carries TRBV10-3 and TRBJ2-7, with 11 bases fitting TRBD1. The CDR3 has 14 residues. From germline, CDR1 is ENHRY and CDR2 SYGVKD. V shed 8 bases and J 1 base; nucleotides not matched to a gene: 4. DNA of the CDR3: TGTGCCATCGCCGGGACAGGGGGTTCCTACGAGCAGTACTTC. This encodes CAIAGTGGSYEQYF.